These 6 T cell receptor beta chains were all obtained from the same sample, sequenced in a study of T cell changes during pregnancy in multiple sclerosis. Profiled with immunoSEQ multiplex PCR; TCRdb holds only in-frame clones, not every one. This sample has 40,000 to 60,000 clones, with approximately 94% found just once. This specimen consisted of CD8+ T cells from peripheral blood mononuclear cells, obtained before pregnancy. All receptors derive from a female donor with multiple sclerosis, enrolled in a pregnancy study.

The rearrangement joins TRBV27 to TRBJ2-7, with 11 bases lining up with TRBD1. There are 14 residues in the CDR3. Germline assignment: CDR1 MNHEY and CDR2 SMNVEV (reference sequence). Trimming removed 6 bases from V and 2 bases from J; junction bases left unmatched: 3. CDR3 residues: CASSPGQGAYEQYF. CDR3 DNA: TGTGCCAGCAGCCCGGGACAGGGGGCCTACGAGCAGTACTTC.

The chain links TRBV13 to TRBJ2-2; 8 nucleotides align to TRBD1. The CDR3 is 14 amino acids. Germline V gene sequence: CDR1 PRHDT, CDR2 FYEKMQ (reference sequence). J lost 1 base, V lost 5 bases, and 0 bases had no gene match. The CDR3 reads CASSGQGNTGELFF. Written as DNA, the CDR3 is TGTGCCAGCAGCGGACAGGGGAACACCGGGGAGCTGTTTTTT.

The gene calls are TRBV30 and TRBJ2-1; 8 bases agree with TRBD2. The V segment lost 5 bases and the J segment 7 bases; nucleotides outside the gene matches: 13. The length of the CDR3 is 15 residues. Per the germline V gene, CDR1 is GTSNPN and CDR2 is SVGIG (reference sequence). This chain's CDR3 is CAWGSGSGIGNEQFF. The DNA of the CDR3 is TGTGCCTGGGGGTCGGGTAGCGGGATAGGGAATGAGCAGTTCTTC.

This sequence joins TRBV19 and TRBJ2-1; D is perhaps TRBD1 (6 bases). Trimming stripped 7 bases from V and 0 bases from J, with 7 bases between. The CDR3 has 13 residues. Germline lookup yields CDR1 LNHDA and CDR2 SQIVND (reference sequence). The CDR3 sequence: CASKTGSYNEQFF. The CDR3 bases are TGTGCCAGTAAGACAGGCTCCTACAATGAGCAGTTCTTC.

This chain connects TRBV11-2 to TRBJ1-1, with D perhaps TRBD1 (6 bases). This CDR3 comprises 15 residues. Germline loops: CDR1 SGHAT, CDR2 FQNNGV. Trimming took 2 bases from V and 1 from J, leaving 11 bases between them. CDR3 protein: CASSLRDMTNTEAFF. The CDR3 nucleotides read TGTGCCAGCAGCTTAAGGGACATGACGAACACTGAAGCTTTCTTT.

The CDR3 sequence is CASRQGADTQYF. CDR3 DNA sequence: TGTGCCAGTAGGCAGGGGGCAGATACGCAGTATTTT. The V and J genes are TRBV19 and TRBJ2-3; 7 bases agree with TRBD1. Germline CDR1 LNHDA, CDR2 SQIVND (reference sequence). CDR3 size: 12 residues. V lost 6 bases and J lost 4; bases outside the gene matches: 1. Full variable domain (rest looked up from reference TRBV19 and TRBJ2-3): DGGITQSPKYLFRKEGQNVTLSCEQNLNHDAMYWYRQDPGQGLRLIYYSQIVNDFQKGDIAEGYSVSREKKESFPLTVTSAQKNPTAFYLCASRQGADTQYFGPGTRLTVL.